This T cell receptor beta chain was documented in a study of blood T cell repertoires in COVID-19. Study at large: The origin of the acute and convalescent COVID-19 samples was the United States, Italy and Spain. T cells, B-cell-depleted T cells, or PBMCs provided the cDNA or gDNA that served as material.

Per the authors' pipeline: Reference gene primer amplification gave estimated nucleated cell counts. TCRdb's copy holds only in-frame clones and misses some; the assay was immunoSEQ multiplex PCR. That table supplies the V and J calls and clone size; D and trimming were determined from the DNA. The sample records roughly 50,000 clones, 85% being singletons. The CDR3 has 16 residues. J was trimmed by 5 bases and V by 4 bases; bases with no gene match: 8. Germline loops: CDR1 LGHNA, CDR2 YNFKEQ. This receptor was identified in a woman between 55 and 75 years old with acute or convalescent COVID-19. The chain recombines TRBV4-2 with TRBJ2-1, with 10 bases matching TRBD2. Sequencing was carried out using peripheral blood. The CDR3 region has the DNA TGTGCCAGCAGCCCCTCCGGGACTAGCGCACACAATGAGCAGTTCTTC. Translation gives CASSPSGTSAHNEQFF.